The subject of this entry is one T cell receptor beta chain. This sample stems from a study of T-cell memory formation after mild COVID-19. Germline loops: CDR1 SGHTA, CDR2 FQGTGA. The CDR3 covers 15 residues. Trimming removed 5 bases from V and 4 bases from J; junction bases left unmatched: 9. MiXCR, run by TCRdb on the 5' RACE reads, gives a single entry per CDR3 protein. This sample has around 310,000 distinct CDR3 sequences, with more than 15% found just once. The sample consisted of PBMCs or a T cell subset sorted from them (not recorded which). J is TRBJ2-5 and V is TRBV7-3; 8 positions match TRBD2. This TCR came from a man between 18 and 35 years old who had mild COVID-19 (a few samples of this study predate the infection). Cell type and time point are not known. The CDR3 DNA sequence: TGTGCCAGCAGCCTAAGGTCGGCGGGGGGAGAGACCCAGTACTTC. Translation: CASSLRSAGGETQYF.